This T cell receptor (beta chain) was recovered during a study of response to subunit inactivated influenza vaccine. Study observations and caveats: Each seasonal influenza vaccination recruits few new T cells, the authors suggested.

The CDR3 consists of 15 residues. Trimming took 2 bases from V and 3 from J; bases not matched to a gene: 5. MiXCR, applied by TCRdb to the RT-PCR reads, yields one record per CDR3 protein. The data contain hundreds of thousands of distinct CDR3 sequences, approximately 17% of them singletons. Comments on this clonotype: Antigen unknown.

Sequencing was performed on PBMCs from blood, taken roughly 5 days after vaccination. This chain connects TRBV12-3 or TRBV12-4 to TRBJ2-5, with 8 bases matching TRBD1. The sequence was collected from a man aged 50 to 60 who received an inactivated influenza vaccine. The CDR3 region has the DNA TGTGCCAGCAGTTTAAGTCAGGGGGCTGAAGAGACCCAGTACTTC. Its protein is CASSLSQGAEETQYF.